What follows are 32 T cell receptor beta chains derived from one specimen sequenced in a study of blood T cell repertoires in COVID-19. Using immunoSEQ multiplex PCR, the repertoire was profiled, and TCRdb retains in-frame clones only, with some absent. Among over 110,000 clones, about four fifths were seen once, and the ten largest hold about 7.5%. Material for sequencing was peripheral blood. Every receptor here comes from a human donor in a cohort sampled during active COVID-19.

The chain couples TRBV28 to TRBJ2-3, with D possibly being TRBD2 (6 bases). The germline V gene encodes CDR1 MDHEN and CDR2 SYDVKM. This CDR3 spans 15 amino acids. The V and J ends lost 5 bases and 4 bases respectively, with 16 bases between them. The CDR3 sequence: CASSTNQGGADTQYF. The DNA of the CDR3 is TGTGCCAGCAGTACCAATCAGGGCGGGGCAGATACGCAGTATTTT.

This rearrangement joins TRBV6-5 to TRBJ1-2; 9 positions agree with TRBD1. Looked up from germline, CDR1 is MNHEY and CDR2 is SVGAGI. The CDR3 is 16 residues long. With V trimmed by 4 bases and J by 4 bases, 10 bases remained unmatched. Here the CDR3 reads CASSSITGGAGYGYTF. The CDR3 DNA reads TGTGCCAGCAGTTCTATTACAGGGGGCGCAGGCTATGGCTACACCTTC.

The chain combines TRBV10-1 with TRBJ2-3, with TRBD2 as a possible D gene (6 bases). V dropped 8 bases and J dropped 2 bases, with 11 bases sitting between them. Germline V gene data show CDR1 as WNHNN and CDR2 as SYGVQD (reference sequence). The CDR3 extends over 13 amino acids. The CDR3 DNA reads TGCGCCAGCCGGCGGGGATACACAGATACGCAGTATTTT. It translates to CASRRGYTDTQYF.

The V gene is TRBV27, the J gene TRBJ2-7, with TRBD1 matching 7 bases. Germline lookup yields CDR1 MNHEY and CDR2 SMNVEV (reference sequence). The J segment lost 2 bases and the V segment lost 5 bases, leaving 9 bases of the junction unmatched. The CDR3 extends over 15 amino acids. The CDR3 sequence is CASSPLQGLTYEQYF. The CDR3, as DNA: TGTGCCAGCAGTCCCCTACAGGGGTTGACCTACGAGCAGTACTTC.

About this clone: The same CDR3 can be traced to other DNA sequences in this sample. The CDR3 DNA reads as TGTGCCAGCAGCCAGGGACTAGCGGGAAGCTACGAGCAGTACTTC. Its translation is CASSQGLAGSYEQYF. The chain is built from TRBV3-1 (or the pseudogene TRBV3-2) and TRBJ2-7; 13 nucleotides align to TRBD2. V lost 3 bases and J lost 3; bases outside the gene matches: 2. The CDR3 is 15 residues long. Germline CDR1 is LGHDT and CDR2 is YNNKEL (reference sequence).

This chain connects TRBV7-9 to TRBJ2-7; a weak D match, TRBD1 (6 bases). The CDR3 consists of 12 residues. Germline V gene lookup returns CDR1 SEHNR and CDR2 FQNEAQ (reference sequence). Trimming stripped 6 bases from V and 6 bases from J, with 12 bases between. CDR3 sequence (DNA): TGTGCCAGCAGGCAGGGGTTTAGCGAGCAGTACTTC. It encodes CASRQGFSEQYF.

The gene calls are TRBV18 and TRBJ1-4; D not resolved. Trimming stripped 5 bases from V and 8 bases from J, with 9 bases between. This CDR3 is built from 12 residues. Looked up from germline, CDR1 is KGHSH and CDR2 is LQKENI. CDR3 nucleotide sequence: TGTGCCAGCTCAGCATTGCGGGAAAAACTGTTTTTT. Translated: CASSALREKLFF.

The V and J genes are TRBV29-1 and TRBJ2-1; the D is unclear. Trimming took off 4 bases at V and 3 bases at J, with 10 bases between the two ends. Per the germline V gene, CDR1 is SQVTM and CDR2 is ANQGSEA. The CDR3 runs 13 residues. This CDR3 is CSVGSELYNEQFF. CDR3 DNA: TGCAGCGTTGGGTCGGAGCTCTACAATGAGCAGTTCTTC.

In this sample, this clone turned up once. V usage is TRBV27 and J usage is TRBJ2-7, with 9 bases identical to TRBD1. With 2 bases clipped from V and 2 bases from J, the junction kept 7 bases outside the gene matches. This CDR3 has 16 residues. From germline, CDR1 is MNHEY and CDR2 SMNVEV (reference sequence). For the CDR3, the DNA is TGTGCCAGCAGTTTAGCAACAGGGGGCGGAACCTACGAGCAGTACTTC. This codes for CASSLATGGGTYEQYF.

This clone has just one count. This rearrangement joins TRBV6-2 or TRBV6-3 to TRBJ1-1; D unclear. V lost 4 bases and J 2 bases, leaving 5 bases between the germline ends. The CDR3 extends over 12 amino acids. CDR1 is MNHEY, CDR2 SVGEGT, per germline. The CDR3 DNA reads TGTGCCAGCAGTTGGAGCAACACTGAAGCTTTCTTT. Protein product: CASSWSNTEAFF.

The rearrangement links TRBV29-1 to TRBJ2-5; TRBD1 agrees at 7 bases. V trimming: 4 bases; J trimming: 2 bases; junction bases outside the gene matches: 4. CDR3 length equals 13 residues. CDR1 and CDR2 from the germline V gene are SQVTM and ANQGSEA. The CDR3 nucleotides read TGCAGCGTTGTGGACAGGAATCAAGAGACCCAGTACTTC. It specifies CSVVDRNQETQYF.

The chain links TRBV4-2 to TRBJ1-2; D perhaps matches TRBD1 (6 bases). Per the germline V gene, CDR1 is LGHNA and CDR2 is YNFKEQ. The CDR3 sequence is 16 residues long. V dropped 3 bases and J dropped 6 bases, with 20 bases sitting between them. The CDR3 bases are TGTGCCAGCAGCCATGGGGGCAGCGCTATACGTGATGGCTACACCTTC. Translated, it gives CASSHGGSAIRDGYTF.

The chain recombines TRBV5-1 with TRBJ2-5; perhaps TRBD1 as D (6 bases). Germline CDR1 is SGHRS and CDR2 is YFSETQ. CDR3 length equals 15 residues. The germline V and J ends were trimmed by 2 bases and 2 bases, with 13 bases remaining between them. The CDR3 bases are TGCGCCAGCAGCTTTGCGGACAGAGCGCAAGAGACCCAGTACTTC. Translating gives CASSFADRAQETQYF.

The V call is TRBV18, the J call TRBJ1-3, with 9 nucleotides matching TRBD1. The CDR3 totals 16 residues. V gave up 4 bases and J gave up 3 bases; unmatched junction bases: 7. Germline CDR1 KGHSH, CDR2 LQKENI. The CDR3 protein is CASSRDRVLDGNTIYF. The DNA of the CDR3 is TGTGCCAGCTCACGGGACAGGGTTTTGGATGGAAACACCATATATTTT.

The J gene is TRBJ2-7, the V gene TRBV7-2; 7 nucleotides align to TRBD1. The junction had 6 bases not matched to a gene; V was cut back by 4 bases and J by 0 bases. Per the germline V gene, CDR1 is SGHTA and CDR2 is FQGNSA. The CDR3 contains 15 residues. The CDR3 is CASSSGGALSYEQYF. The CDR3 DNA is TGTGCCAGCAGCTCAGGGGGTGCACTCTCCTACGAGCAGTACTTC.

This chain uses TRBV5-1 with TRBJ1-1; 9 nucleotides line up with TRBD1. The CDR3 is 15 amino acids. CDR1 SGHRS and CDR2 YFSETQ come from the germline V gene. J was trimmed by 0 bases and V by 4 bases; bases with no gene match: 4. The CDR3 DNA reads TGCGCCAGCAGCCGGACAGGGGTGATGAACACTGAAGCTTTCTTT. Translation gives CASSRTGVMNTEAFF.

This chain links TRBV21-1 with TRBJ2-7; the D call of TRBD1 is as the table states it, not checked on the DNA. TRBV21-1 is labeled a pseudogene. The CDR3 contains 13 residues. CDR3 loop: CASNRSPSYEQYF. Written as DNA, the CDR3 is TGTGCCAGTAACAGGTCCCCATCCTACGAGCAGTACTTC.

The rearrangement links TRBV25-1 to TRBJ1-3, with D tentatively TRBD1 (6 bases). Trimming left V 8 bases short and J 0 bases short, with 14 bases between. This CDR3 is built from 15 residues. In germline, CDR1 is MGHDK, CDR2 SYGVNS. CDR3 sequence: CASADTGSSGNTIYF. Here the CDR3 DNA reads TGTGCCAGCGCAGATACAGGGTCCTCTGGAAACACCATATATTTT.

This clone has just a few counts. This rearrangement joins TRBV28 to TRBJ2-7; D remains ambiguous. Germline CDR1 MDHEN, CDR2 SYDVKM. Trimming took off 2 bases at V and 3 bases at J, with 5 bases between the two ends. CDR3 length equals 12 residues. The CDR3 here is CASSLQFYEQYF. In DNA, the CDR3 is TGTGCCAGCAGTTTACAATTCTACGAGCAGTACTTC.

The chain has TRBV5-6 and TRBJ2-5, with D perhaps matching TRBD1 (5 bases). The CDR3 sequence is 13 residues long. CDR1 and CDR2 (germline): SGHDT, YYEEEE. V gave up 1 base and J gave up 5 bases, with 9 bases separating them. The CDR3: CASSLFRVETQYF. Written as DNA, the CDR3 is TGTGCCAGCAGCTTGTTCAGGGTTGAGACCCAGTACTTC.

The chain recombines TRBV28 with TRBJ2-1; the D is unclear. V was pared by 5 bases and J by 2 bases, with 16 bases between. CDR3 size: 16 residues. Germline values: CDR1 MDHEN, CDR2 SYDVKM. The CDR3 loop reads CASSATAELTYNEQFF. DNA for the CDR3: TGTGCCAGCAGTGCAACCGCGGAACTCACCTACAATGAGCAGTTCTTC.

The chain is built from TRBV4-1 and TRBJ2-7; 9 bases agree with TRBD2. With 0 bases clipped from V and 2 bases from J, the junction kept 8 bases outside the gene matches. Germline V gene lookup returns CDR1 MGHRA and CDR2 YSYEKL. This CDR3 has 17 residues. The chain's CDR3 is CASSQEVAGVGTYEQYF. As DNA, the CDR3 is TGCGCCAGCAGCCAAGAAGTAGCGGGAGTAGGAACCTACGAGCAGTACTTC.

The rearrangement uses TRBV4-1 and TRBJ1-5, with no clear D. Per the germline V gene, CDR1 is MGHRA and CDR2 is YSYEKL. This CDR3 has 15 amino acids. The V end was cut by 6 bases, the J end by 2 bases, with 14 bases between. The CDR3 spells CASRSDGYGNQPQHF. CDR3 bases: TGCGCCAGCAGATCCGACGGGTATGGCAATCAGCCCCAGCATTTT.

CDR3 bases: TGTGCCAGCAGCCCCCGCCCGACTAGCATAAGCTCTGGGGCCAACGTCCTGACTTTC. Amino acid sequence: CASSPRPTSISSGANVLTF. The chain carries TRBV7-2 and TRBJ2-6; 7 nucleotides line up with TRBD2. The CDR3 spans 19 residues. Germline V gene lookup returns CDR1 SGHTA and CDR2 FQGNSA. After removal of 5 bases from V and 0 bases from J, the junction contained 13 bases not matched to a gene.

The V gene is TRBV11-2, the J gene TRBJ2-7; TRBD2 is a possible D gene (5 bases). V dropped 2 bases and J dropped 4 bases, with 15 bases sitting between them. The CDR3 is 15 residues long. Germline V gives CDR1 SGHAT, CDR2 FQNNGV. This CDR3 reads CASSLPFEGSYEQYF. In nucleotides, the CDR3 is TGTGCCAGCAGCTTACCCTTCGAGGGTTCGTACGAGCAGTACTTC.

The rearrangement joins TRBV7-7 to TRBJ2-1; 10 bases map to TRBD2. In germline, CDR1 is SSHAT, CDR2 FNYEAQ (reference sequence). The junction had 11 bases not matched to a gene; V was cut back by 0 bases and J by 9 bases. This CDR3 has 17 amino acids. For the CDR3, the DNA is TGTGCCAGCAGCTTAGCTCCAGCGGGAGGGTTTACAAGTGAGCAGTTCTTC. Protein product: CASSLAPAGGFTSEQFF.

This clone appeared a few times. The chain is built from TRBV27 and TRBJ2-2; 11 bases are shared with TRBD2. CDR1 is MNHEY and CDR2 is SMNVEV in the germline V gene (reference sequence). The CDR3 runs to 17 residues. V gave up 4 bases and J gave up 6 bases; unmatched junction bases: 10. CDR3 in amino acids: CASSSLAGGLGAGELFF. For the CDR3, the DNA is TGTGCCAGCAGTTCGCTAGCGGGAGGTTTGGGCGCCGGGGAGCTGTTTTTT.

The chain has TRBV4-1 and TRBJ2-1; D not certain. CDR1 is MGHRA, CDR2 YSYEKL, per germline. The CDR3 is 15 residues long. The V gene lost 1 base and the J gene lost 4 bases, with 11 bases spanning the gap. CDR3 nucleotide sequence: TGCGCCAGCAGCCAAGGATGGGCTATGTACAATGAGCAGTTCTTC. Protein: CASSQGWAMYNEQFF.

This chain links TRBV12-3 or TRBV12-4 with TRBJ2-7, with TRBD1 matching 7 bases. The CDR3 extends over 13 amino acids. V trimming: 6 bases; J trimming: 5 bases; junction bases outside the gene matches: 7. The CDR3 protein is CASSLDRAHEQYF. The CDR3 DNA sequence: TGTGCCAGCAGCCTCGACAGGGCCCACGAGCAGTACTTC.

The chain joins TRBV28 to TRBJ2-7; TRBD2 agrees at 10 bases. Unmatched junction bases numbered 6, after V lost 4 bases and J lost 12 bases. The CDR3 consists of 12 residues. Per germline, CDR1 MDHEN and CDR2 SYDVKM. CDR3 nucleotide sequence: TGTGCCAGCAGTTCGAGCGGGAGGGCCACGTACTTC. Protein product: CASSSSGRATYF.

This clone has a handful of counts. The chain links TRBV4-2 to TRBJ2-3, with D uncertain. The CDR3 spans 13 residues. CDR1 and CDR2 from the germline V gene are LGHNA and YNFKEQ. Trimming pared 8 bases from V and 2 bases from J, leaving 11 bases between. DNA for the CDR3: TGTGCCAGCGGAGCCGGCCCCACAGATACGCAGTATTTT. It yields the protein CASGAGPTDTQYF.

The V gene is TRBV4-3, the J gene TRBJ1-6, with unresolved D. The CDR3 is 14 amino acids. The ends were cut back, 1 base at V and 5 bases at J, with 6 bases in the middle. In germline, CDR1 is LGHNA, CDR2 YSLEER. The CDR3 nucleotides read TGCGCCAGCAGCCAAGCCCAGAATAATTCACCCCTCCACTTT. Encoded protein: CASSQAQNNSPLHF.